This entry is about one T cell receptor (beta chain). This sample is drawn from a study of T cell changes during pregnancy in multiple sclerosis. Germline loops: CDR1 KGHSH, CDR2 LQKENI. V shed 2 bases and J 5 bases; nucleotides not matched to a gene: 6. CDR3 size: 15 residues. Method: immunoSEQ multiplex PCR; TCRdb's copy keeps in-frame clones and lacks some. Counted here are 85,000 to 90,000 clones, over 85% occurring once; the ten biggest clones make up more than 1.5%. The TCR sequence derives from a female donor in good health, enrolled as a control in a pregnancy study. The source was peripheral blood, collected after pregnancy. The chain uses TRBV18 and TRBJ2-5; 9 bases align to TRBD1. The CDR3 spells CASSPKGQGEETQYF. The CDR3 nucleotides read TGTGCCAGCTCACCAAAGGGACAGGGAGAGGAGACCCAGTACTTC. Using reference TRBV18 and TRBJ2-5 for the parts outside the CDR3, the full variable domain is NAGVMQNPRHLVRRRGQEARLRCSPMKGHSHVYWYRQLPEEGLKFMVYLQKENIIDESGMPKERFSAEFPKEGPSILRIQQVVRGDSAAYFCASSPKGQGEETQYFGPGTRLLVL.